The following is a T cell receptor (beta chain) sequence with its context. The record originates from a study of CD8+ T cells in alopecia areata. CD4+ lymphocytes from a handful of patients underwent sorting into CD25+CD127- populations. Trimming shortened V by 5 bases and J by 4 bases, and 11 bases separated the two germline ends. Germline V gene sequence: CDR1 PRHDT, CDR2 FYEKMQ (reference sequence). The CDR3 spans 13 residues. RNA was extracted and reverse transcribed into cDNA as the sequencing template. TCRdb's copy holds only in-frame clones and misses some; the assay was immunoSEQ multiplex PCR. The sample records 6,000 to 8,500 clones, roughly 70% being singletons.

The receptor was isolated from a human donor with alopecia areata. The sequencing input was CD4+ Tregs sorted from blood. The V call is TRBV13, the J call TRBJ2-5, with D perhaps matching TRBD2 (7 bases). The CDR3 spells CASSGGGLETQYF. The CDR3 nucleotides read TGTGCCAGCAGCGGGGGGGGCCTAGAGACCCAGTACTTC.